The 28 T cell receptor beta chains given below trace back to one sample, sequenced in a study of T cell responses to AZD1222 COVID-19 vaccine. The assay was immunoSEQ multiplex PCR, and TCRdb's table has in-frame clones only and misses some. Here the sample spans fewer than 130,000 clones, 94% being singletons. The input for sequencing was peripheral blood, taken 28 days after the second AZD1222 dose. The receptor source for this set is an adult who received the AZD1222 COVID-19 vaccine.

The rearrangement uses TRBV4-2 and TRBJ1-2; no firm D call. CDR1 is LGHNA, CDR2 YNFKEQ, per germline. The CDR3 has 15 amino acids. Deletions cut 4 bases from V and 0 bases from J, with 12 bases between. The CDR3 sequence: CASSRTVVANYGYTF. CDR3 nucleotide sequence: TGTGCCAGCAGCCGTACAGTTGTAGCTAACTATGGCTACACCTTC.

This rearrangement joins TRBV10-2 to TRBJ2-4; D may correspond to TRBD1 or TRBD2 (5 bases each). V was pared by 6 bases and J by 4 bases, with 19 bases between. This CDR3 is 16 amino acids long. Germline lookup yields CDR1 WSHSY and CDR2 SAAADI. Written as DNA, the CDR3 is TGCGCCAGCAGCGACTTAAACCGGGACGCAAAAAACATTCAGTACTTC. As protein: CASSDLNRDAKNIQYF.

V and J are TRBV6-6 and TRBJ2-7, with 9 bases identical to TRBD1. The germline CDR1 and CDR2 sequences are MNHNY and SVGAGI (reference sequence). The CDR3 extends over 14 amino acids. V lost 5 bases and J lost 0; bases outside the gene matches: 2. The CDR3 loop reads CASSRDRDSYEQYF. CDR3 DNA sequence: TGTGCCAGCAGTCGGGACAGGGACTCCTACGAGCAGTACTTC.

V is TRBV19 and J is TRBJ1-3; no reliable D call. V shed 5 bases and J shed 0 bases, with 11 bases lying between them. CDR3 size: 15 residues. The germline V gene encodes CDR1 LNHDA and CDR2 SQIVND (reference sequence). The CDR3 loop is CASSFSPSSGNTIYF. The DNA of the CDR3 is TGTGCCAGTAGTTTCTCTCCTAGCTCTGGAAACACCATATATTTT.

This clone was picked up one time. The chain employs TRBV29-1 and TRBJ1-4, with a tentative D call TRBD1 (6 bases). The CDR3 is 15 amino acids. The V gene lost 7 bases and the J gene lost 7 bases, with 22 bases spanning the gap. Per germline, CDR1 SQVTM and CDR2 ANQGSEA. CDR3 sequence reads: CSAGDPGTLGEKLFF. The CDR3 DNA follows: TGCAGCGCAGGAGACCCCGGGACACTGGGTGAAAAACTGTTTTTT.

The rearrangement links TRBV6-2 or TRBV6-3 to TRBJ1-1; 7 bases are a match to TRBD1. Germline CDR1 is MNHEY and CDR2 is SVGEGT. V shed 6 bases, J shed 0 bases, and the junction held 10 bases outside the gene matches. The length of the CDR3 is 16 residues. CDR3 residues: CASSTIRTGMNTEAFF. In nucleotides, the CDR3 is TGTGCCAGCAGCACTATTCGGACAGGAATGAACACTGAAGCTTTCTTT.

The chain has TRBV6-5 and TRBJ1-5; D may be TRBD1 (5 bases). The CDR3 is 13 amino acids. The germline CDR1 and CDR2 sequences are MNHEY and SVGAGI. The V end lost 7 bases, the J end lost 9 bases, and 16 bases lay between the germline ends. This chain's CDR3 is CASTRDRETPQHF. The CDR3 bases are TGTGCCAGCACCAGGGACCGAGAAACGCCCCAGCATTTT.

The chain combines TRBV5-8 with TRBJ1-4, with D possibly TRBD1 on 6 matching bases. Trimming stripped 0 bases from V and 4 bases from J, with 13 bases between. Germline CDR1 is SGHTS and CDR2 is YDEGEE. CDR3 length: 16 amino acids. CDR3 sequence reads: CASSLAPGHGNEKLFF. In DNA form, the CDR3 reads TGTGCCAGCAGCTTGGCACCGGGACACGGTAATGAAAAACTGTTTTTT.

V usage is TRBV5-4 and J usage is TRBJ2-1; no reliable D call. Between the trimmed V and J ends, which lost 0 bases and 5 bases, there was a span of 12 bases. Germline V gene sequence: CDR1 SGHNT, CDR2 YYREEE (reference sequence). This CDR3 comprises 15 residues. The CDR3 sequence is CASSLGTVYNNEQFF. Written as DNA, the CDR3 is TGTGCCAGCAGCTTGGGGACCGTCTACAACAATGAGCAGTTCTTC.

The V call is TRBV5-5, the J call TRBJ1-5; D ambiguous. Trimming cost V 1 base and J 3 bases, with 14 bases left between them. CDR3 length equals 16 residues. The germline V gene encodes CDR1 SGHKS and CDR2 YYEKEE (reference sequence). CDR3 region: CASSLRAEIYNQPQHF. DNA of the CDR3: TGTGCCAGCAGCTTGAGGGCGGAAATTTACAATCAGCCCCAGCATTTT.

This chain connects TRBV25-1 to TRBJ2-5; 9 bases match TRBD2. V trimming: 4 bases; J trimming: 0 bases; junction bases outside the gene matches: 0. CDR3 length equals 14 residues. The V gene's germline CDR1 is MGHDK and CDR2 SYGVNS. The CDR3 reads CASSGLADQETQYF. CDR3 DNA: TGTGCCAGCAGTGGACTAGCGGACCAAGAGACCCAGTACTTC. Drawing the rest from reference TRBV25-1 and TRBJ2-5, the complete variable domain is EADIYQTPRYLVIGTGKKITLECSQTMGHDKMYWYQQDPGMELHLIHYSYGVNSTEKGDLSSESTVSRIRTEHFPLTLESARPSHTSQYLCASSGLADQETQYFGPGTRLLVL.

Comments on this clone: A read error may account for a junction end that differs from germline. The gene calls are TRBV27 and TRBJ1-1, with D uncertain. Germline CDR1 and CDR2: MNHEY and SMNVEV (reference sequence). The CDR3 spans 14 residues. The CDR3 spells CASSSLQVNSEAFF. The CDR3 coding sequence is TGTGCCAGCAGTTCCCTACAAGTGAACAGTGAAGCTTTCTTT.

The chain joins TRBV3-1 (or the pseudogene TRBV3-2) to TRBJ2-1; 12 bases agree with TRBD2. Germline CDR1 reads LGHDT; CDR2 reads YNNKEL (reference sequence). The V segment lost 4 bases and the J segment 11 bases; nucleotides outside the gene matches: 12. This CDR3 is 16 amino acids long. The CDR3 region has the DNA TGTGCCAGCAGCCGATCAGGACTAGCGGGGTTAATACAGCAGTTCTTC. This gives the protein CASSRSGLAGLIQQFF.

V is TRBV18 and J is TRBJ1-1, with D hard to call. V shed 0 bases and J shed 4 bases, with 15 bases lying between them. Per germline, CDR1 KGHSH and CDR2 LQKENI. The CDR3 covers 16 residues. CDR3 protein: CASSPPQAPRGTEAFF. In DNA form, the CDR3 reads TGTGCCAGCTCACCACCTCAGGCCCCTCGCGGCACTGAAGCTTTCTTT. Together with reference TRBV18 and TRBJ1-1, the CDR3 gives the full variable domain: NAGVMQNPRHLVRRRGQEARLRCSPMKGHSHVYWYRQLPEEGLKFMVYLQKENIIDESGMPKERFSAEFPKEGPSILRIQQVVRGDSAAYFCASSPPQAPRGTEAFFGQGTRLTVV.

The chain joins TRBV6-6 to TRBJ2-2; the D is unclear. The V end was cut by 5 bases, the J end by 6 bases, with 16 bases between. The CDR3 has 15 residues. In germline, CDR1 is MNHNY, CDR2 SVGAGI (reference sequence). The DNA for the CDR3 is TGTGCCAGCAGTCGGTACAGTCTGAGCGCCGGGGAGCTGTTTTTT. Protein sequence: CASSRYSLSAGELFF.

The V and J genes are TRBV10-3 and TRBJ1-6; TRBD1 is a possible D gene (6 bases). The germline gives CDR1 ENHRY, CDR2 SYGVKD. The CDR3 loop spans 13 amino acids. The ends were cut back, 9 bases at V and 7 bases at J, with 13 bases in the middle. The CDR3 here is CAIHEGVNSPLHF. The CDR3 coding sequence is TGTGCCATACACGAGGGGGTCAATTCACCCCTCCACTTT.

The chain uses TRBV7-9 and TRBJ1-1; no reliable D call. CDR1 and CDR2 (germline): SEHNR, FQNEAQ (reference sequence). The length of the CDR3 is 14 residues. The V end lost 1 base, the J end lost 2 bases, and 8 bases lay between the germline ends. CDR3 region: CASSLERRNTEAFF. CDR3 coding DNA: TGTGCCAGCAGCTTAGAAAGGAGAAACACTGAAGCTTTCTTT.

This rearrangement joins TRBV2 to TRBJ1-1; the match to TRBD1 covers 12 bases. Per the germline V gene, CDR1 is SNHLY and CDR2 is FYNNEI. V gave up 8 bases and J gave up 1 base; unmatched junction bases: 8. The CDR3 is made up of 16 amino acids. CDR3 coding DNA: TGTGCCAGCCCTCAGGGACAGGGGGCCAAGAACACTGAAGCTTTCTTT. This codes for CASPQGQGAKNTEAFF.

The rearrangement joins TRBV5-5 to TRBJ2-7; tentatively, D is TRBD2 (5 bases). V was pared by 4 bases and J by 3 bases, with 17 bases between. The CDR3 runs to 15 residues. Germline lookup yields CDR1 SGHKS and CDR2 YYEKEE (reference sequence). Written as DNA, the CDR3 is TGTGCCAGCAGCCTGACGGATAGCGTGAACTACGAGCAGTACTTC. Its translation: CASSLTDSVNYEQYF.

CDR3 sequence (DNA): TGTGCCAGCAGTTGGGGTACGGATCAGCCCCAGCATTTT. It translates to CASSWGTDQPQHF. The J gene is TRBJ1-5, the V gene TRBV12-3 or TRBV12-4; D remains unclear. Trimming stripped 4 bases from V and 5 bases from J, with 9 bases between. CDR3 length: 13 amino acids.

V gene TRBV5-4 combines with J gene TRBJ2-7, with a weak D call TRBD2 (6 bases). V lost 4 bases, J lost 5 bases, and 19 bases lay in between. The CDR3 consists of 15 residues. The germline V gene encodes CDR1 SGHNT and CDR2 YYREEE (reference sequence). The CDR3 sequence: CASSPWGEWGDEQYF. Here the CDR3 DNA reads TGTGCCAGCAGCCCGTGGGGGGAGTGGGGGGACGAGCAGTACTTC.

CDR3 protein: CASTLARGQIFGYTF. In DNA form, the CDR3 reads TGTGCCAGTACCCTCGCCAGGGGACAGATATTTGGCTACACCTTC. The J gene is TRBJ1-2, the V gene TRBV19; 7 nucleotides agree with TRBD1. Germline-derived CDR1 and CDR2 are LNHDA and SQIVND (reference sequence). Trimming took 7 bases from V and 7 from J; bases not matched to a gene: 15. The CDR3 consists of 15 residues.

The gene calls are TRBV13 and TRBJ1-1; 8 bases are a match to TRBD1. CDR3 length: 16 residues. The germline CDR1 and CDR2 sequences are PRHDT and FYEKMQ (reference sequence). V shed 0 bases, J shed 1 base, and the junction held 4 bases outside the gene matches. CDR3 amino acids: CASSLGTGVTNTEAFF. DNA for the CDR3: TGTGCCAGCAGCTTAGGGACAGGGGTTACGAACACTGAAGCTTTCTTT.

V is TRBV24-1 and J is TRBJ1-3; 7 nucleotides align to TRBD1. The CDR3 is 17 amino acids. Trimming took 12 bases from V and 2 from J; bases not matched to a gene: 18. The germline V gene has CDR1 KGHDR and CDR2 SFDVKD. The CDR3, as DNA: TGTGCCTCTCAGGGACAGAATAAAATCACCGCTGGAAACACCATATATTTT. Its translation: CASQGQNKITAGNTIYF.

The chain joins TRBV19 to TRBJ1-2; D is perhaps TRBD1 (6 bases). The V gene's germline CDR1 is LNHDA and CDR2 SQIVND (reference sequence). The V end lost 3 bases, the J end lost 2 bases, and 16 bases lay between the germline ends. The CDR3 extends over 16 amino acids. For the CDR3, the DNA is TGTGCCAGTAGTATGAGGGGTGAAACAGGGAACTATGGCTACACCTTC. This encodes CASSMRGETGNYGYTF.

The genes are TRBV7-8 and TRBJ1-2; possible D gene TRBD1, 5 bases. V dropped 5 bases and J dropped 3 bases, with 13 bases sitting between them. Germline lookup yields CDR1 SGHVS and CDR2 FQNEAQ. CDR3 size: 14 residues. For the CDR3, the DNA is TGTGCCAGCAGCCAACCACAGGACTACTATGGCTACACCTTC. Encoded protein: CASSQPQDYYGYTF.

V is TRBV25-1 and J is TRBJ2-2, with D perhaps matching TRBD1 (6 bases). Germline V CDR1 and CDR2: MGHDK, SYGVNS. The CDR3 runs to 16 residues. V shed 6 bases and J shed 5 bases, with 19 bases lying between them. CDR3 sequence reads: CASRGQGSGPTGELFF. The CDR3 DNA reads as TGTGCCAGCAGGGGGCAGGGGAGCGGCCCTACCGGGGAGCTGTTTTTT.

Only one count was recorded for this clone. This CDR3 reads CASSRTATNEKLFF. The CDR3 nucleotides are TGTGCCAGCAGCCGGACAGCAACTAATGAAAAACTGTTTTTT. This chain joins TRBV4-2 and TRBJ1-4; D may be TRBD1 (6 bases). CDR1 LGHNA and CDR2 YNFKEQ come from the germline V gene. V gave up 4 bases and J gave up 0 bases, with 6 bases separating them. The CDR3 is made up of 14 amino acids.